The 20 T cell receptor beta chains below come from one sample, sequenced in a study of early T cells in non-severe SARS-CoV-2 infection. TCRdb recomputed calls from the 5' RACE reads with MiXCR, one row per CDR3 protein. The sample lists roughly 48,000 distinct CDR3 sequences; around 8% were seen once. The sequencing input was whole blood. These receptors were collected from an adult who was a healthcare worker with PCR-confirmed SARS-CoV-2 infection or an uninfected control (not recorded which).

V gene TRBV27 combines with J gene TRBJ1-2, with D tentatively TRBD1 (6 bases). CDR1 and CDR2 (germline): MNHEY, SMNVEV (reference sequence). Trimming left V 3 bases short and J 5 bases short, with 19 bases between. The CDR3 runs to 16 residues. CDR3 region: CASSLGHPVTGYGYTF. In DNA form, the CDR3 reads TGTGCCAGCAGTTTGGGACACCCTGTGACAGGTTATGGCTACACCTTC.

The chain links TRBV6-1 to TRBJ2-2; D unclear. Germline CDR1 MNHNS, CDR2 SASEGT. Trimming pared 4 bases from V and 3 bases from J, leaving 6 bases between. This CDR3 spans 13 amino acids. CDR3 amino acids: CASSARDTGELFF. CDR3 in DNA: TGTGCCAGCAGTGCTCGGGACACCGGGGAGCTGTTTTTT.

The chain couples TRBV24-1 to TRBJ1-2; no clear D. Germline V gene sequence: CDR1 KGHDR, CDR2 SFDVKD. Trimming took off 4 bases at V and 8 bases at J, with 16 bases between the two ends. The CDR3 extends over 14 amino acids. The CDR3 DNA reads TGTGCCACCAGTGACCCCGGACCGCAACAGGGCTACACCTTC. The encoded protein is CATSDPGPQQGYTF.

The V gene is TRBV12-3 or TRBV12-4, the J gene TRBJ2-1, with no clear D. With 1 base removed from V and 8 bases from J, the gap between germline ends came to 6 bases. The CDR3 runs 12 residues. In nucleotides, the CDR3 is TGTGCCAGCAGTTTAGTGGGATATGAGCAGTTCTTC. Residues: CASSLVGYEQFF.

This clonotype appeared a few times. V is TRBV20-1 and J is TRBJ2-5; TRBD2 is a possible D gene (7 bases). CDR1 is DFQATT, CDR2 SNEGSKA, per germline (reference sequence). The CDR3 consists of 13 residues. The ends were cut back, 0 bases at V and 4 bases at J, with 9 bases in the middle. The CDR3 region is CSAREGGRETQYF. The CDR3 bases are TGCAGTGCTAGAGAGGGGGGGCGAGAGACCCAGTACTTC.

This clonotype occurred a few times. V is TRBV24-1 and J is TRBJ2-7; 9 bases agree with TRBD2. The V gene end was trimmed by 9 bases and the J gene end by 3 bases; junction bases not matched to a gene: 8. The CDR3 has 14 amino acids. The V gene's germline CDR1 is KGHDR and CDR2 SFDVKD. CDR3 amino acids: CATRLSGRIYEQYF. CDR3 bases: TGTGCCACCCGTTTAAGCGGGAGGATCTACGAGCAGTACTTC.

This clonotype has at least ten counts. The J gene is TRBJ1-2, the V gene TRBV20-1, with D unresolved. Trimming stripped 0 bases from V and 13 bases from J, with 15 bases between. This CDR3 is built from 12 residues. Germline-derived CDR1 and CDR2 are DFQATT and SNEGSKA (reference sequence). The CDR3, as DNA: TGCAGTGCTAGAGATAACCAGAATAGTGGCACCTTC. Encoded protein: CSARDNQNSGTF.

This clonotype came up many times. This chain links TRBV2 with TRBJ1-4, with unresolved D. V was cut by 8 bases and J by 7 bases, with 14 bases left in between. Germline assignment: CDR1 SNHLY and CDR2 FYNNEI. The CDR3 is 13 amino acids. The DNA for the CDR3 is TGTGCCAGCGTCCCCACCCGGAGTGAAAAACTGTTTTTT. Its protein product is CASVPTRSEKLFF.

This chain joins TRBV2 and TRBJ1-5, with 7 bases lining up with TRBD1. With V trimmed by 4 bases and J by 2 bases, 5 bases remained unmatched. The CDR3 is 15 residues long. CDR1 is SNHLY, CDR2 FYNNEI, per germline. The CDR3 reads CASSARGQGNQPQHF. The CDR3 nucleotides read TGTGCCAGCAGTGCTAGAGGACAGGGCAATCAGCCCCAGCATTTT. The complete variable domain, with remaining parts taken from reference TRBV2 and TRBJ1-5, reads EPEVTQTPSHQVTQMGQEVILRCVPISNHLYFYWYRQILGQKVEFLVSFYNNEISEKSEIFDDQFSVERPDGSNFTLKIRSTKLEDSAMYFCASSARGQGNQPQHFGDGTRLSIL.

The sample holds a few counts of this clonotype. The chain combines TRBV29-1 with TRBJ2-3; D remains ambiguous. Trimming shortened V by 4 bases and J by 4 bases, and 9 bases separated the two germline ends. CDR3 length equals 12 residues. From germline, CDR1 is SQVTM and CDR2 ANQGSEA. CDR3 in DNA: TGCAGCGTTGGCCACAACGCAGATACGCAGTATTTT. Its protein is CSVGHNADTQYF.

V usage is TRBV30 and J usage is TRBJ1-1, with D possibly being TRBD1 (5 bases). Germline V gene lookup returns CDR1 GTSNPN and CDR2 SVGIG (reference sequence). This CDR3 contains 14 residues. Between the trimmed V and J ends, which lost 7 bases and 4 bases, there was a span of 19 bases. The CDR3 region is CALSDQGRGTEAFF. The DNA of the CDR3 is TGTGCCTTAAGTGATCAGGGACGGGGCACTGAAGCTTTCTTT.

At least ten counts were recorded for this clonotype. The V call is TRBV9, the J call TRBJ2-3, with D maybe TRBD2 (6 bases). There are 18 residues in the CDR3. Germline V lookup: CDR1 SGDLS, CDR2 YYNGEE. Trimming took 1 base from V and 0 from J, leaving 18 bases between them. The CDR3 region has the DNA TGTGCCAGCAGCGTACTGGTAGGAGGCGGGGCTAGCACAGATACGCAGTATTTT. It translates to CASSVLVGGGASTDTQYF.

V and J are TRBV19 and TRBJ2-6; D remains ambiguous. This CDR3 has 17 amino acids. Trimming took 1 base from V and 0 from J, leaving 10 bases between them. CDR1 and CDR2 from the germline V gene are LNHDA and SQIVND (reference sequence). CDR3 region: CASSIGGTHSGANVLTF. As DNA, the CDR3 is TGTGCCAGTAGTATAGGGGGAACTCACTCTGGGGCCAACGTCCTGACTTTC.

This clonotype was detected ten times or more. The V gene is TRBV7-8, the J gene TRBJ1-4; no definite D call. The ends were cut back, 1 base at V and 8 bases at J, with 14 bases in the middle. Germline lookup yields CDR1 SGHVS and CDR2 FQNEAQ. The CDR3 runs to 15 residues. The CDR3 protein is CASSLVRKSGEKLFF. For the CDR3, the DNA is TGTGCCAGCAGCTTAGTGCGGAAATCGGGGGAAAAACTGTTTTTT.

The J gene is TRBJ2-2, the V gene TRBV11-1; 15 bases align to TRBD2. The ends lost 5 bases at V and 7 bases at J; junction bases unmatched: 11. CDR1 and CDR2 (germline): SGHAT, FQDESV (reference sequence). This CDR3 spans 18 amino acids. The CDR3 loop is CASSPTPGTSGRIGELFF. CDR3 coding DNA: TGTGCCAGCAGCCCCACTCCGGGGACTAGCGGGAGGATCGGGGAGCTGTTTTTT.

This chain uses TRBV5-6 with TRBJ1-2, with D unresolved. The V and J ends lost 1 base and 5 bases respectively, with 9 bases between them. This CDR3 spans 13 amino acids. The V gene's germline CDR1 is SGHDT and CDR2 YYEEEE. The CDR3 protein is CASSLSGSYGYTF. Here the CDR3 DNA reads TGTGCCAGCAGCTTGAGTGGGTCTTATGGCTACACCTTC.

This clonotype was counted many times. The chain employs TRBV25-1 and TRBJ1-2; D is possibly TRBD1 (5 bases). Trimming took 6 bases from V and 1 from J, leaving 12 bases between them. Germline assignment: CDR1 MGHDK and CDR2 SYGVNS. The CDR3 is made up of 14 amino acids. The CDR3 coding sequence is TGTGCCAGCAGAGAGCAGGGTCATAACTATGGCTACACCTTC. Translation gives CASREQGHNYGYTF.

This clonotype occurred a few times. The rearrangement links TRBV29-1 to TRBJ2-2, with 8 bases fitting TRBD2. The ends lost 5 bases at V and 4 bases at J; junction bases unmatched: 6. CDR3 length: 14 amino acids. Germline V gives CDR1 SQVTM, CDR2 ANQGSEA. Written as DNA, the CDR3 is TGCAGCGTTTTACGGGAGGGATCCACCGGGGAGCTGTTTTTT. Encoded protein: CSVLREGSTGELFF.

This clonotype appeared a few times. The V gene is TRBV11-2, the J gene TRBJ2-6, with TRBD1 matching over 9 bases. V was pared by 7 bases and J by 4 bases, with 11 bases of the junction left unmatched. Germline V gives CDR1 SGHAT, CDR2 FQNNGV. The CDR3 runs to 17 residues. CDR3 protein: CASIHRQGGAGANVLTF. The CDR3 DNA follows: TGTGCCAGCATCCACCGACAGGGGGGAGCCGGGGCCAACGTCCTGACTTTC.

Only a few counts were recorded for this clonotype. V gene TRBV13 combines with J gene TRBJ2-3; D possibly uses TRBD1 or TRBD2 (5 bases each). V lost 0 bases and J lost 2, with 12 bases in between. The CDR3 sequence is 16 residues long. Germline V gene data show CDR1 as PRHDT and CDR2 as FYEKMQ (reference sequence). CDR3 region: CASSLGGASLTDTQYF. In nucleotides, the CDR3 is TGTGCCAGCAGCTTAGGTGGGGCTAGCCTCACAGATACGCAGTATTTT.